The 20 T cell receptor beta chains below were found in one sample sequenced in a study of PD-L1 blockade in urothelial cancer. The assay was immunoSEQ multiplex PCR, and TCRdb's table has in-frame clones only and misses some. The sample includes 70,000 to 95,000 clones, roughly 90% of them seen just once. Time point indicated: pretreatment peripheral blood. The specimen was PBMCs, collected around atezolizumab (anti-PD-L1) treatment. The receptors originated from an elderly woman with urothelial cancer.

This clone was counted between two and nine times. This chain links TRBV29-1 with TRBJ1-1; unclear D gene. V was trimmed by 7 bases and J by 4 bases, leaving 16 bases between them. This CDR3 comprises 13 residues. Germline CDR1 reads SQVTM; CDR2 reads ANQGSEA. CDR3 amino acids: CSGNHGPGTEAFF. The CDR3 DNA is TGCAGCGGGAATCATGGCCCGGGCACTGAAGCTTTCTTT.

The CDR3 protein is CASSLAAGGPYEQYF. The CDR3 coding sequence is TGTGCCAGCAGTTTAGCCGCCGGGGGTCCCTACGAGCAGTACTTC. V usage is TRBV27 and J usage is TRBJ2-7, with D maybe TRBD2 (6 bases). The V gene lost 2 bases and the J gene lost 2 bases, with 13 bases spanning the gap. Germline CDR1 and CDR2: MNHEY and SMNVEV (reference sequence). The CDR3 totals 15 residues.

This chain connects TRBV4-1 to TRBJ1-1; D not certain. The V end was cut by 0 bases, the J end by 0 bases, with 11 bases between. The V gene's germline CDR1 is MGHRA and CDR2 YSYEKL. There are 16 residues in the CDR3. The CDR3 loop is CASSQDNWQMNTEAFF. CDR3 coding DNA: TGCGCCAGCAGCCAAGATAATTGGCAAATGAACACTGAAGCTTTCTTT.

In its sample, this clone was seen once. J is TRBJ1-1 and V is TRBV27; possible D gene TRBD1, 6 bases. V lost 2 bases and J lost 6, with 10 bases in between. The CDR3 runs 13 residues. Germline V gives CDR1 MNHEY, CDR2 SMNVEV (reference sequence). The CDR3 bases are TGTGCCAGCAGTTTACGGGGGGCCGCTGAAGCTTTCTTT. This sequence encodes CASSLRGAAEAFF.

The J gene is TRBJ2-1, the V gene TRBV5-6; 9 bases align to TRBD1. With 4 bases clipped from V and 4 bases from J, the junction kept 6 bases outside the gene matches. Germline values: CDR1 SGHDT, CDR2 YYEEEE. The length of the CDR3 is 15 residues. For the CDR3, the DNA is TGTGCCAGCAGCGCCATCGGGACAGGGTACAATGAGCAGTTCTTC. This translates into CASSAIGTGYNEQFF.

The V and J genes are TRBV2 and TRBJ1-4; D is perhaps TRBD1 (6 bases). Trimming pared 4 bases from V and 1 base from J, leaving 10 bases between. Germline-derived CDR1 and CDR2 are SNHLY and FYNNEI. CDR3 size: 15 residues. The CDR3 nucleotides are TGTGCCAGCAGTGGGCAGGGGTTAACTAATGAAAAACTGTTTTTT. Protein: CASSGQGLTNEKLFF.

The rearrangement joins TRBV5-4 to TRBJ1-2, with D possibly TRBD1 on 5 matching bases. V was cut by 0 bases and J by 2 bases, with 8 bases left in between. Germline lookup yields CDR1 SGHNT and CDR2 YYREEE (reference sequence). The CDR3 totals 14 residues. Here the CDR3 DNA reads TGTGCCAGCAGCTTGGATCCAGGGAACTATGGCTACACCTTC. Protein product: CASSLDPGNYGYTF.

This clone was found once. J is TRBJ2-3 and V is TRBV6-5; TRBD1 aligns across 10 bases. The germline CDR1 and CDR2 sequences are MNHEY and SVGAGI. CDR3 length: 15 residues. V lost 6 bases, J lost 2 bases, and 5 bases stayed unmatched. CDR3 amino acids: CASSRGQGYTDTQYF. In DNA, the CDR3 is TGTGCCAGCAGCCGGGGACAGGGGTACACAGATACGCAGTATTTT.

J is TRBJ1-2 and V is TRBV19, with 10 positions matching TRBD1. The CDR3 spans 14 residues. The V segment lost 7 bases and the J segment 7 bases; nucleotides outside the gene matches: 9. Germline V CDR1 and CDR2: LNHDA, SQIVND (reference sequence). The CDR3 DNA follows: TGTGCCAGTACTCCGGGACAGGGGACTGGTGGCTACACCTTC. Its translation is CASTPGQGTGGYTF.

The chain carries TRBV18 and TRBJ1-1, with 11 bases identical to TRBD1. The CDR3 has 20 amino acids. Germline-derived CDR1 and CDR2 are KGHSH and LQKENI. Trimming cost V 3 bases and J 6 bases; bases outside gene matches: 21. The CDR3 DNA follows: TGTGCCAGCTCACCCCGCGGGACAGGGGGTGACACTCGAAGGGGAGCTGAAGCTTTCTTT. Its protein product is CASSPRGTGGDTRRGAEAFF. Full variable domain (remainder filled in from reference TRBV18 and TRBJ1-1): NAGVMQNPRHLVRRRGQEARLRCSPMKGHSHVYWYRQLPEEGLKFMVYLQKENIIDESGMPKERFSAEFPKEGPSILRIQQVVRGDSAAYFCASSPRGTGGDTRRGAEAFFGQGTRLTVV.

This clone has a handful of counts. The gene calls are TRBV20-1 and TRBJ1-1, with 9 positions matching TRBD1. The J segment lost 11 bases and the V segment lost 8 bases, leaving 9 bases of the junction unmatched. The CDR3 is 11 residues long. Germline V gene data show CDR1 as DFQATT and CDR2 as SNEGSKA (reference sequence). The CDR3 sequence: CSSTDRGGAFF. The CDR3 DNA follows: TGCAGTTCCACCGACAGGGGGGGGGCTTTCTTT.

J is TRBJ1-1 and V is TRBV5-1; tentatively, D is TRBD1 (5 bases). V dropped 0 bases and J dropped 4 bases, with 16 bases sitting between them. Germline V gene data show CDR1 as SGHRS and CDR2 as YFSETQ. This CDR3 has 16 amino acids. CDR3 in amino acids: CASSLEGEVWGTEAFF. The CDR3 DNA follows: TGCGCCAGCAGCTTGGAAGGGGAGGTGTGGGGCACTGAAGCTTTCTTT. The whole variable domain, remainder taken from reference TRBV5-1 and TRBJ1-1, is KAGVTQTPRYLIKTRGQQVTLSCSPISGHRSVSWYQQTPGQGLQFLFEYFSETQRNKGNFPGRFSGRQFSNSRSEMNVSTLELGDSALYLCASSLEGEVWGTEAFFGQGTRLTVV.

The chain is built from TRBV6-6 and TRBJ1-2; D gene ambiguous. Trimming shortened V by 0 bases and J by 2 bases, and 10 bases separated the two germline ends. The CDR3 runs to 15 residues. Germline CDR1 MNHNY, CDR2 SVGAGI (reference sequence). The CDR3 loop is CASSYSYGGNYGYTF. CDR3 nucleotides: TGTGCCAGCAGTTACTCATATGGAGGGAACTATGGCTACACCTTC.

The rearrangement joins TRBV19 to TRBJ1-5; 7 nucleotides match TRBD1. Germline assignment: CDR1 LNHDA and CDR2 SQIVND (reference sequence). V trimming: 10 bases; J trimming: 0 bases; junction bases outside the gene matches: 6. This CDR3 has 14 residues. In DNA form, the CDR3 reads TGTGCCAACGAGGGACAGAATAGCAATCAGCCCCAGCATTTT. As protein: CANEGQNSNQPQHF.

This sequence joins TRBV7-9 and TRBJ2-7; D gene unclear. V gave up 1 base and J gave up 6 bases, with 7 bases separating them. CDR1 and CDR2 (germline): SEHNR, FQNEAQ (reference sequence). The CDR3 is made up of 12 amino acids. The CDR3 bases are TGTGCCAGCAGCTTAGGGGCCGCCGAGCAGTACTTC. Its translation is CASSLGAAEQYF. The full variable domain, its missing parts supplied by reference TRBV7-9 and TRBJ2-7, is DTGVSQNPRHKITKRGQNVTFRCDPISEHNRLYWYRQTLGQGPEFLTYFQNEAQLEKSRLLSDRFSAERPKGSFSTLEIQRTEQGDSAMYLCASSLGAAEQYFGPGTRLTVT.

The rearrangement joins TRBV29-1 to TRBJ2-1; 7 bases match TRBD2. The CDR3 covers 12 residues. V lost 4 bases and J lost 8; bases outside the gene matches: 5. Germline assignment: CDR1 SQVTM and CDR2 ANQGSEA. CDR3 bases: TGCAGCGTTGGGGGGAGGGGCTATGAGCAGTTCTTC. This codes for CSVGGRGYEQFF.

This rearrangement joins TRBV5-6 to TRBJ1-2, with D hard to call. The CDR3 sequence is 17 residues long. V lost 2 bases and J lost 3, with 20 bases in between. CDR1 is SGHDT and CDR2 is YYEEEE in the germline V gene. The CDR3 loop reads CASSFLSMERGDYGYTF. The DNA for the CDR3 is TGTGCCAGCAGCTTCCTCAGCATGGAGCGGGGAGACTATGGCTACACCTTC. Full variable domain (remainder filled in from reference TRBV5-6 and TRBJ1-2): DAGVTQSPTHLIKTRGQQVTLRCSPKSGHDTVSWYQQALGQGPQFIFQYYEEEERQRGNFPDRFSGHQFPNYSSELNVNALLLGDSALYLCASSFLSMERGDYGYTFGSGTRLTVV.

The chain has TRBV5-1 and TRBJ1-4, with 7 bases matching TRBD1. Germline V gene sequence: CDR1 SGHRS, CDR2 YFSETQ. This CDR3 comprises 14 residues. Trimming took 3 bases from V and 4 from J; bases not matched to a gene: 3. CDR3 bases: TGCGCCAGCAGCTCGGGACAGTTTAATGAAAAACTGTTTTTT. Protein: CASSSGQFNEKLFF.

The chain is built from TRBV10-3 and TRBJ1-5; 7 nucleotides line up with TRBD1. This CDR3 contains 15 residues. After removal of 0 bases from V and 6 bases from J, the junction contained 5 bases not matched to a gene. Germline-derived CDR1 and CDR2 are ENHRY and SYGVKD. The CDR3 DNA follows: TGTGCCATCAGTGAGTCCCGACAGGGTGTTCAGCCCCAGCATTTT. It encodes CAISESRQGVQPQHF.

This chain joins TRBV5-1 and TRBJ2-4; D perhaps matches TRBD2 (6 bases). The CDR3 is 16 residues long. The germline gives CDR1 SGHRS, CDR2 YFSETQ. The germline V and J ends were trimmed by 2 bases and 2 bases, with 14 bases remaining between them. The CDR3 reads CASSLPSTSSKNIQYF. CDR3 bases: TGCGCCAGCAGCTTACCATCAACTAGCTCCAAAAACATTCAGTACTTC.